The 17 T cell receptor beta chains below come from one sample, sequenced in a study of T cells in Graves' hyperthyroidism and ophthalmopathy. RNA transcripts provided the source from which TCR beta CDR3 regions were amplified. When the TCR CDR3 underwent first-round RT-PCR, the HTBI primer set was used. TCRdb re-called the multiplex PCR reads with MiXCR, one entry per CDR3 protein. The data contain about 380,000 distinct CDR3 sequences, approximately 18% of them singletons. The sample consisted of blood. These receptor sequences come from a man aged 18 to 35 with Graves' ophthalmopathy.

The chain is built from TRBV25-1 and TRBJ1-2, with 9 positions matching TRBD1. V dropped 5 bases and J dropped 6; count of bases not matched to a gene: 7. Germline CDR1 MGHDK, CDR2 SYGVNS. The CDR3 is 14 residues long. For the CDR3, the DNA is TGTGCCAGCAGTAACCCGACAGGGGGTAATGGCTACACCTTC. Translation: CASSNPTGGNGYTF.

The chain recombines TRBV15 with TRBJ2-3; 10 bases line up with TRBD1. Germline V gene sequence: CDR1 LNHNV, CDR2 YYDKDF (reference sequence). CDR3 length: 16 residues. J gave up 8 bases and V 3 bases, and 11 bases lay outside the gene matches. The CDR3 region is CATSRTFGDRGSTQYF. The CDR3 region has the DNA TGTGCCACCAGCAGGACATTCGGGGACAGGGGTTCTACGCAGTATTTT. The full variable domain, completed using reference TRBV15 and TRBJ2-3, is DAMVIQNPRYQVTQFGKPVTLSCSQTLNHNVMYWYQQKSSQAPKLLFHYYDKDFNNEADTPDNFQSRRPNTSFCFLDIRSPGLGDTAMYLCATSRTFGDRGSTQYFGPGTRLTVL.

There are many counts of this clonotype. The rearrangement joins TRBV3-1 to TRBJ2-5; 10 bases agree with TRBD2. This CDR3 has 14 amino acids. Germline V gene data show CDR1 as LGHDT and CDR2 as YNNKEL (reference sequence). Trimming at V came to 4 bases and at J to 3 bases, leaving 2 bases not matched to a gene. CDR3 loop: CASSPGTSEETQYF. The CDR3 nucleotides read TGTGCCAGCAGCCCAGGGACTAGCGAAGAGACCCAGTACTTC.

This clonotype appeared many times. This sequence joins TRBV3-1 and TRBJ1-2; tentative D call: TRBD1 (6 bases). The CDR3 runs to 13 residues. The germline V and J ends were trimmed by 5 bases and 1 base, with 8 bases remaining between them. From germline, CDR1 is LGHDT and CDR2 YNNKEL (reference sequence). CDR3 amino acids: CASSADSNYGYTF. In DNA, the CDR3 is TGTGCCAGCAGCGCGGACAGTAACTATGGCTACACCTTC.

A word on this clonotype: This may stem from a read error, because a much larger clone lies one nucleotide away. The J gene is TRBJ2-1, the V gene TRBV20-1, with D unresolved. CDR3 size: 13 residues. In germline, CDR1 is DFQATT, CDR2 SNEGSKA (reference sequence). Here the CDR3 reads CSARIIPYSEQFF. CDR3 DNA: TGCAGTGCTAGAATTATACCCTACAGTGAGCAGTTCTTC.

In this sample, this clonotype turned up once. The gene calls are TRBV7-6 and TRBJ2-1, with D maybe TRBD2 (6 bases). The germline V gene has CDR1 SGHVS and CDR2 FNYEAQ. This CDR3 is 15 amino acids long. V shed 5 bases and J shed 2 bases, with 13 bases lying between them. In DNA, the CDR3 is TGTGCCAGCAGCCCAGGACCGGGAGCCTACAATGAGCAGTTCTTC. As protein: CASSPGPGAYNEQFF.

This chain's CDR3 is CASSLGSGMVGYTF. The CDR3 DNA follows: TGCGCCAGCAGCTTGGGATCGGGGATGGTTGGCTACACCTTC. The V and J genes are TRBV5-1 and TRBJ1-2, with no clear D. The CDR3 runs to 14 residues. Germline lookup yields CDR1 SGHRS and CDR2 YFSETQ. V lost 0 bases, J lost 7 bases, and 13 bases lay in between.

This clonotype is a singleton in its sample. The CDR3 is CASSQGVTGKSQETQYF. DNA for the CDR3: TGCGCCAGCAGCCAAGGTGTGACAGGCAAATCCCAAGAGACCCAGTACTTC. The rearrangement uses TRBV4-1 and TRBJ2-5; tentatively, D is TRBD1 (6 bases). The CDR3 runs to 17 residues. Between the trimmed V and J ends, which lost 1 base and 1 base, there was a span of 16 bases. Germline V gene lookup returns CDR1 MGHRA and CDR2 YSYEKL.

This clonotype was observed at least ten times. The rearrangement links TRBV11-1 to TRBJ1-1; possible D gene TRBD1, 6 bases. V dropped 5 bases and J dropped 6 bases, with 10 bases sitting between them. This CDR3 region has 12 residues. Germline CDR1 reads SGHAT; CDR2 reads FQDESV (reference sequence). Here the CDR3 reads CASSRRQAEAFF. The CDR3 coding sequence is TGTGCCAGCAGCCGTAGACAGGCTGAAGCTTTCTTT.

This clonotype came up many times. The rearrangement links TRBV3-1 to TRBJ1-1, with D possibly matching TRBD1 (5 bases). The CDR3 loop spans 16 amino acids. With 0 bases removed from V and 0 bases from J, the gap between germline ends came to 11 bases. Germline V gene data show CDR1 as LGHDT and CDR2 as YNNKEL (reference sequence). CDR3 in amino acids: CASSQDGDSLNTEAFF. The CDR3 nucleotides read TGTGCCAGCAGCCAAGATGGAGACAGCTTGAACACTGAAGCTTTCTTT.

A few counts support this clonotype. The gene calls are TRBV19 and TRBJ2-5; 8 bases line up with TRBD2. CDR1 and CDR2 (germline): LNHDA, SQIVND (reference sequence). Trimming cost V 0 bases and J 5 bases; bases outside gene matches: 8. The CDR3 runs to 16 residues. The CDR3 here is CASSIDRGGGTETQYF. As DNA, the CDR3 is TGTGCCAGTAGTATAGACCGGGGGGGGGGCACGGAGACCCAGTACTTC.

The chain recombines TRBV5-5 with TRBJ1-5; 8 bases match TRBD1. V was clipped by 7 bases and J by 4 bases; unmatched bases: 10. The CDR3 sequence is 15 residues long. Germline V gives CDR1 SGHKS, CDR2 YYEKEE (reference sequence). CDR3 nucleotide sequence: TGTGCCAGCTCCTCAAGACAGGGGAATAATCAGCCCCAGCATTTT. It specifies CASSSRQGNNQPQHF.

In its sample, this clonotype was seen many times. The gene calls are TRBV7-2 and TRBJ2-1; TRBD2 matches at 11 bases. The CDR3 totals 15 residues. The ends lost 6 bases at V and 4 bases at J; junction bases unmatched: 5. Germline V gives CDR1 SGHTA, CDR2 FQGNSA. The CDR3 DNA sequence: TGTGCCAGCAGTTCCCGACTAGCGGGGTACAATGAGCAGTTCTTC. Its protein product is CASSSRLAGYNEQFF.

This clonotype was seen more than once but under ten times. This chain uses TRBV19 with TRBJ1-2, with D perhaps matching TRBD1 (6 bases). The CDR3 has 14 amino acids. Trimming took 5 bases from V and 4 from J, leaving 14 bases between them. CDR1 and CDR2 (germline): LNHDA, SQIVND (reference sequence). DNA of the CDR3: TGTGCCAGTAGTTTCGACAGGAGCGGCTATGGCTACACCTTC. This translates into CASSFDRSGYGYTF.

This clonotype was seen ten or more times. V and J are TRBV6-1 and TRBJ2-5; no clear D. Trimming left V 7 bases short and J 4 bases short, with 16 bases between. Per the germline V gene, CDR1 is MNHNS and CDR2 is SASEGT. CDR3 length: 14 residues. The CDR3 DNA reads TGTGCCAGCAATTTTTGGGAAAACGGAGAGACCCAGTACTTC. Translation: CASNFWENGETQYF.

The rearrangement links TRBV5-8 to TRBJ2-7, with D tentatively TRBD2 (6 bases). The CDR3 runs 17 residues. Germline CDR1 is SGHTS and CDR2 is YDEGEE. Trimming left V 4 bases short and J 4 bases short, with 24 bases between. CDR3 in amino acids: CASSQGGSGLDRYEQYF. In nucleotides, the CDR3 is TGTGCCAGCAGCCAAGGAGGGTCAGGGCTCGACCGGTACGAGCAGTACTTC.

This clonotype has at least ten counts. J is TRBJ2-5 and V is TRBV11-2, with D possibly being TRBD2 (7 bases). This CDR3 has 14 residues. CDR1 SGHAT and CDR2 FQNNGV come from the germline V gene. V shed 5 bases and J shed 1 base, with 11 bases lying between them. The CDR3 region has the DNA TGTGCCAGCAGCGCGGGGGCGACCCAAGAGACCCAGTACTTC. Its translation is CASSAGATQETQYF. The full variable domain, its missing parts supplied by reference TRBV11-2 and TRBJ2-5, is EAGVAQSPRYKIIEKRQSVAFWCNPISGHATLYWYQQILGQGPKLLIQFQNNGVVDDSQLPKDRFSAERLKGVDSTLKIQPAKLEDSAVYLCASSAGATQETQYFGPGTRLLVL.